The subject of this entry is one TCR beta chain. The sample belongs to a study of CD8+ T cells in alopecia areata. RNA was extracted and reverse transcribed into cDNA as the sequencing template. TCRdb's copy holds only in-frame clones and misses some; the assay was immunoSEQ multiplex PCR. In the table there are about 190,000 clones, around three fifths of which are singletons. The germline CDR1 and CDR2 sequences are GTSNPN and SVGIG (reference sequence). V lost 4 bases and J 0 bases, leaving 9 bases between the germline ends. The CDR3 loop spans 13 amino acids. Treatment meaning: oral pan-JAK inhibitor, 5-10 mg twice daily.

The V call is TRBV30, the J call TRBJ1-1; D is perhaps TRBD1 (5 bases). Here the sequenced sample was CD4+ T cells sorted from blood, taken around week 50, from a patient treated with tofacitinib. The receptor's source is a human donor with alopecia areata. The CDR3 loop reads CAWMGPLNTEAFF. The CDR3 bases are TGTGCCTGGATGGGGCCTTTGAACACTGAAGCTTTCTTT.